This entry concerns a single T cell receptor beta chain. Its specificity is unknown. Input was roughly 2.2 ug genomic DNA, or all available if less. Repertoires were generated with immunoSEQ multiplex PCR, while TCRdb's copy carries only in-frame clones and drops some. The sample holds 55,000 to 75,000 clones; roughly 80% are singletons and the top ten take 15% to 18%. These data are taken from a study of glioma-infiltrating T cells after dendritic cell vaccination. Study-level points and caveats: No direct clonality-survival link was found; a diverse polyclonal response may matter.

Looked up from germline, CDR1 is SGHRS and CDR2 is YFSETQ. V dropped 8 bases and J dropped 4; count of bases not matched to a gene: 12. CDR3 length: 15 amino acids. The sample's time point: after dendritic cell vaccination, including at tumor progression/relapse. Selection required adequate fresh-frozen tumor tissue plus more than two years' survival data. This material consisted of blood, taken after dendritic cell vaccination. The gene calls are TRBV5-1 and TRBJ2-3; 8 nucleotides line up with TRBD1. The source of this sequence is a human donor with glioblastoma. The DNA of the CDR3 is TGCGCCAGTAAAACAACCGGGACAGGCCCAGATACGCAGTATTTT. The encoded protein is CASKTTGTGPDTQYF.